This entry lists 14 T cell receptor beta chains sequenced from one sample in a study of T cell clonotyping in hematopoietic cell transplantation. The method was immunoSEQ multiplex PCR; TCRdb's version includes in-frame clones alone and lacks a portion of them. Among around 26,000 clones listed, 82% were seen once. Time point specified: recipient sample about 28 days before transplant, after cytoreduction. Sequencing used peripheral blood mononuclear cells, obtained before stem cell transplant. These TCRs come from a man aged 40-49 years with acute myeloid leukemia. Some clones in this sample may be carry-over from other donors' samples.

This clone was detected only once. This chain connects TRBV7-9 to TRBJ2-5, with 10 bases aligning to TRBD2. Germline lookup yields CDR1 SEHNR and CDR2 FQNEAQ (reference sequence). The CDR3 covers 16 residues. With V trimmed by 6 bases and J by 2 bases, 9 bases remained unmatched. As DNA, the CDR3 is TGTGCCAGCAGACCTTGGACTAGCGGTGCTCAAGAGACCCAGTACTTC. It yields the protein CASRPWTSGAQETQYF. The whole variable domain, remainder taken from reference TRBV7-9 and TRBJ2-5, is DTGVSQNPRHKITKRGQNVTFRCDPISEHNRLYWYRQTLGQGPEFLTYFQNEAQLEKSRLLSDRFSAERPKGSFSTLEIQRTEQGDSAMYLCASRPWTSGAQETQYFGPGTRLLVL.

The sample holds one count of this clone. The chain has TRBV30 and TRBJ1-2; D possibly corresponds to TRBD1 (5 bases). The V gene's germline CDR1 is GTSNPN and CDR2 SVGIG (reference sequence). The CDR3 runs 15 residues. Trimming stripped 3 bases from V and 0 bases from J, with 14 bases between. The chain's CDR3 is CAWSYQGAPNYGYTF. The DNA of the CDR3 is TGTGCCTGGAGCTATCAGGGAGCCCCTAACTATGGCTACACCTTC.

V usage is TRBV30 and J usage is TRBJ1-3; tentative D call: TRBD1 (5 bases). The CDR3 is 21 amino acids. V was cut by 2 bases and J by 5 bases, with 34 bases left in between. CDR1 GTSNPN and CDR2 SVGIG come from the germline V gene (reference sequence). The CDR3 DNA follows: TGTGCCTGGAGTCTTCACGCCCCCTATTGGGCCGCAGGGCCTACCCGAAACACCATATATTTT. Translation: CAWSLHAPYWAAGPTRNTIYF.

The chain has TRBV27 and TRBJ1-4; tentatively, D is TRBD1 (5 bases). Germline CDR1 reads MNHEY; CDR2 reads SMNVEV (reference sequence). V gave up 2 bases and J gave up 5 bases, with 12 bases separating them. The CDR3 spans 15 residues. The CDR3 loop reads CASSLIGVGNEKLFF. CDR3 nucleotide sequence: TGTGCCAGCAGTTTAATAGGGGTTGGAAATGAAAAACTGTTTTTT.

This clone occurred a few times. The chain recombines TRBV9 with TRBJ1-4; 9 nucleotides agree with TRBD1. Germline V lookup: CDR1 SGDLS, CDR2 YYNGEE. This CDR3 comprises 17 residues. The V and J ends lost 4 bases and 1 base, in that order; junction bases with no gene match: 8. In nucleotides, the CDR3 is TGTGCCAGCAGCAGTCGATACAGGGGGCTAACTAATGAAAAACTGTTTTTT. Translated, it gives CASSSRYRGLTNEKLFF.

DNA for the CDR3: TGTGCCAGCAGTCAAGAAGGGCTGAACTATGGCTACACCTTC. Protein sequence: CASSQEGLNYGYTF. The chain recombines TRBV6-1 with TRBJ1-2; D unresolved. Germline CDR1 is MNHNS and CDR2 is SASEGT. V lost 5 bases and J lost 2, with 12 bases in between. The CDR3 length is 14 residues.

J is TRBJ2-7 and V is TRBV13; D is undetermined. The CDR3 is 14 residues long. Germline V gene lookup returns CDR1 PRHDT and CDR2 FYEKMQ (reference sequence). With 5 bases removed from V and 4 bases from J, the gap between germline ends came to 15 bases. CDR3 in DNA: TGTGCCAGCAGCCACGCGATGGTCCTGTACGAGCAGTACTTC. Its translation is CASSHAMVLYEQYF. The full variable domain, in which reference TRBV13 and TRBJ2-7 provide the parts outside the CDR3, is AAGVIQSPRHLIKEKRETATLKCYPIPRHDTVYWYQQGPGQDPQFLISFYEKMQSDKGSIPDRFSAQQFSDYHSELNMSSLELGDSALYFCASSHAMVLYEQYFGPGTRLTVT.

The gene calls are TRBV7-2 and TRBJ2-5; D is possibly TRBD1 (5 bases). The V end lost 5 bases, the J end lost 3 bases, and 13 bases lay between the germline ends. Germline values: CDR1 SGHTA, CDR2 FQGNSA. The CDR3 consists of 14 residues. The CDR3 DNA is TGTGCCAGCAGCCGACTCCAGGGAAAAGAGACCCAGTACTTC. Translating gives CASSRLQGKETQYF.

V is TRBV5-1 and J is TRBJ2-5, with TRBD1 matching 7 bases. V lost 3 bases, J lost 6 bases, and 5 bases stayed unmatched. CDR3 length equals 13 residues. The germline CDR1 and CDR2 sequences are SGHRS and YFSETQ. The CDR3 spells CASSSGQWKTQYF. CDR3 sequence (DNA): TGCGCCAGCAGCTCGGGACAGTGGAAGACCCAGTACTTC.

The chain recombines TRBV30 with TRBJ1-5, with D perhaps TRBD1 (5 bases). Germline V gives CDR1 GTSNPN, CDR2 SVGIG (reference sequence). CDR3 length: 15 amino acids. Trimming cost V 3 bases and J 3 bases, with 15 bases left between them. CDR3 residues: CAWRSGRGDNQPQHF. The CDR3 region has the DNA TGTGCCTGGAGGTCAGGGAGAGGGGACAATCAGCCCCAGCATTTT.

The CDR3 nucleotides read TGTGCCAGCAGCGTAGTCGGTGGACACTACACCTTC. This translates into CASSVVGGHYTF. The genes are TRBV9 and TRBJ1-2; tentatively, D is TRBD1 (5 bases). CDR3 length: 12 residues. Germline V CDR1 and CDR2: SGDLS, YYNGEE. V was clipped by 0 bases and J by 10 bases, with 10 bases between them.

The chain combines TRBV7-2 with TRBJ2-7, with D perhaps TRBD2 (5 bases). V lost 0 bases and J 3 bases, leaving 9 bases between the germline ends. The CDR3 has 14 amino acids. The germline gives CDR1 SGHTA, CDR2 FQGNSA. The CDR3 nucleotides are TGTGCCAGCAGCTTAGCCGGTAGCGTCTACGAGCAGTACTTC. This encodes CASSLAGSVYEQYF.

The genes are TRBV30 and TRBJ2-2; D is uncertain. The germline gives CDR1 GTSNPN, CDR2 SVGIG (reference sequence). V was shortened by 0 bases and J by 6 bases, with 8 bases between the two germline ends. This CDR3 is built from 13 residues. The CDR3 sequence: CAWSVLLSGELFF. DNA of the CDR3: TGTGCCTGGAGTGTACTGCTGTCCGGGGAGCTGTTTTTT.

The chain couples TRBV11-2 to TRBJ2-1; perhaps TRBD2 as D (5 bases). Germline CDR1 and CDR2: SGHAT and FQNNGV. This CDR3 region has 15 residues. The ends were cut back, 8 bases at V and 4 bases at J, with 18 bases in the middle. The CDR3 region is CASDDGKRTYNEQFF. Written as DNA, the CDR3 is TGTGCCAGCGACGACGGGAAGCGTACTTACAATGAGCAGTTCTTC.